The 22 T cell receptor beta chains in this list originate from one sample, sequenced in a study of blood T cell repertoires in COVID-19. Some clones are missing from TCRdb's copy, which holds only in-frame ones; the method was immunoSEQ multiplex PCR. The data show about 160,000 clones, with over 60% seen just once and roughly 8.3% held by the top ten. Sequencing used peripheral blood. These receptors were collected from a man in his 60s with acute or convalescent COVID-19.

This chain uses TRBV10-1 with TRBJ1-1; TRBD1 is a possible D gene (6 bases). This CDR3 region has 15 residues. V was cut by 0 bases and J by 3 bases, with 11 bases left in between. Germline V lookup: CDR1 WNHNN, CDR2 SYGVQD (reference sequence). CDR3 protein: CASSESGGLDTEAFF. The CDR3 DNA is TGCGCCAGCAGTGAGTCGGGGGGGCTGGACACTGAAGCTTTCTTT.

The gene calls are TRBV5-6 and TRBJ1-1, with D tentatively TRBD1 (6 bases). The CDR3 extends over 15 amino acids. V was shortened by 4 bases and J by 3 bases, with 16 bases between the two germline ends. The germline V gene encodes CDR1 SGHDT and CDR2 YYEEEE. The CDR3 sequence: CASSPIQGTDTEAFF. CDR3 in DNA: TGTGCCAGCAGCCCTATCCAGGGGACGGACACTGAAGCTTTCTTT.

This chain links TRBV4-3 with TRBJ2-5; tentative D call: TRBD2 (7 bases). Trimming pared 1 base from V and 3 bases from J, leaving 15 bases between. Germline V lookup: CDR1 LGHNA, CDR2 YSLEER. The CDR3 covers 16 residues. The chain's CDR3 is CASSQAWGGREETQYF. In DNA form, the CDR3 reads TGCGCCAGCAGCCAAGCTTGGGGGGGCAGGGAAGAGACCCAGTACTTC.

The rearrangement joins TRBV10-3 to TRBJ2-1; the match to TRBD2 covers 10 bases. Germline V gene data show CDR1 as ENHRY and CDR2 as SYGVKD. Losses at the gene ends were 3 bases for V and 7 bases for J; bases not matched to a gene: 12. This CDR3 spans 17 amino acids. CDR3 sequence (DNA): TGTGCCATCAGTGACCCCTCTAGCGGGGGTTTTTGGAATGAGCAGTTCTTC. It codes for CAISDPSSGGFWNEQFF.

The chain couples TRBV6-6 to TRBJ1-1; 9 positions agree with TRBD1. Germline assignment: CDR1 MNHNY and CDR2 SVGAGI (reference sequence). The CDR3 consists of 13 residues. After removal of 6 bases from V and 12 bases from J, the junction contained 11 bases not matched to a gene. CDR3 residues: CASSLRGQGTTFF. The CDR3 DNA reads TGTGCCAGCAGCCTCCGGGGACAGGGAACAACTTTCTTT.

The V gene is TRBV3-1 (or the pseudogene TRBV3-2), the J gene TRBJ1-1, with 10 positions matching TRBD1. The germline V gene encodes CDR1 LGHDT and CDR2 YNNKEL (reference sequence). This CDR3 comprises 13 residues. V shed 7 bases, J shed 5 bases, and the junction held 4 bases outside the gene matches. The CDR3 sequence is CASNPGQGTEAFF. Here the CDR3 DNA reads TGTGCCAGCAACCCGGGACAGGGGACTGAAGCTTTCTTT.

The gene calls are TRBV9 and TRBJ2-7; 11 bases fit TRBD1. CDR1 is SGDLS, CDR2 YYNGEE, per germline. This CDR3 contains 15 residues. Trimming removed 2 bases from V and 5 bases from J; junction bases left unmatched: 6. DNA for the CDR3: TGTGCCAGCAGCGTTGGGGACAGGGGGATCCACGAGCAGTACTTC. As protein: CASSVGDRGIHEQYF. Together with reference TRBV9 and TRBJ2-7, the CDR3 gives the full variable domain: DSGVTQTPKHLITATGQRVTLRCSPRSGDLSVYWYQQSLDQGLQFLIQYYNGEERAKGNILERFSAQQFPDLHSELNLSSLELGDSALYFCASSVGDRGIHEQYFGPGTRLTVT.

The rearrangement joins TRBV2 to TRBJ2-2; the D gene is possibly TRBD2 (6 bases). The germline V gene has CDR1 SNHLY and CDR2 FYNNEI. The V end lost 4 bases, the J end lost 7 bases, and 13 bases lay between the germline ends. The CDR3 covers 14 residues. The CDR3 DNA sequence: TGTGCCAGCAGTGTACGGCCGGAGGGCGGGGAGCTGTTTTTT. Amino acids: CASSVRPEGGELFF.

The chain has TRBV19 and TRBJ2-2, with 8 bases that match TRBD1. There are 17 residues in the CDR3. Trimming took 7 bases from V and 0 from J; bases not matched to a gene: 10. In germline, CDR1 is LNHDA, CDR2 SQIVND (reference sequence). CDR3 region: CASTPPWTGPNTGELFF. CDR3 DNA: TGTGCCAGTACCCCACCATGGACAGGGCCGAACACCGGGGAGCTGTTTTTT.

The V gene is TRBV25-1, the J gene TRBJ2-2; TRBD1 is a possible D gene (5 bases). Germline assignment: CDR1 MGHDK and CDR2 SYGVNS. Trimming left V 3 bases short and J 6 bases short, with 17 bases between. This CDR3 has 16 amino acids. For the CDR3, the DNA is TGTGCCAGCAGTGAGAAGAATGGGCAGGGCTCCGGGGAGCTGTTTTTT. Protein product: CASSEKNGQGSGELFF.

This rearrangement joins TRBV2 to TRBJ2-5, with D hard to call. The CDR3 loop spans 11 amino acids. V was trimmed by 5 bases and J by 3 bases, leaving 4 bases between them. Germline CDR1 and CDR2: SNHLY and FYNNEI. In DNA, the CDR3 is TGTGCCAGCAGTTCCAAAGAGACCCAGTACTTC. This codes for CASSSKETQYF.

This clone was detected a few times. This chain connects TRBV21-1 to TRBJ1-3; the DNA was not compared with TRBD1, the D call given in the table. TRBV21-1 has pseudogene status. This CDR3 has 15 amino acids. DNA for the CDR3: TGTGCCAGCAGCACTGGGACAGGGGTAGGAAACACCATATATTTT. Translating it yields CASSTGTGVGNTIYF.

The chain has TRBV27 and TRBJ2-2; 9 positions agree with TRBD1. Germline V gives CDR1 MNHEY, CDR2 SMNVEV (reference sequence). V lost 7 bases, J lost 3 bases, and 6 bases stayed unmatched. CDR3 length: 15 residues. CDR3 sequence: CASKRGDRDTGELFF. The CDR3 DNA reads TGTGCCAGCAAGAGAGGGGACAGGGACACCGGGGAGCTGTTTTTT.

This clone was counted only a few times. The chain combines TRBV29-1 with TRBJ2-3; maybe TRBD1 (5 bases). CDR1 is SQVTM and CDR2 is ANQGSEA in the germline V gene. Trimming left V 7 bases short and J 4 bases short, with 12 bases between. The CDR3 runs 12 residues. The CDR3 is CSAASTADTQYF. As DNA, the CDR3 is TGCAGCGCCGCCTCGACAGCAGATACGCAGTATTTT.

The CDR3 spells CASSLIGTDTQYF. In DNA, the CDR3 is TGTGCCAGCAGTTTGATCGGGACAGATACGCAGTATTTT. The gene calls are TRBV12-3 or TRBV12-4 and TRBJ2-3; D not certain. This CDR3 comprises 13 residues. The germline V and J ends were trimmed by 3 bases and 3 bases, with 7 bases remaining between them.

This clone was counted once. V and J are TRBV5-1 and TRBJ2-7; D is perhaps TRBD1 (5 bases). The CDR3 length is 16 residues. Trimming pared 0 bases from V and 2 bases from J, leaving 15 bases between. The V gene's germline CDR1 is SGHRS and CDR2 YFSETQ. Here the CDR3 reads CASSLASGRVTYEQYF. For the CDR3, the DNA is TGCGCCAGCAGCTTGGCCTCGGGCAGGGTGACCTACGAGCAGTACTTC.

This rearrangement joins TRBV7-3 to TRBJ1-5; maybe TRBD1 (5 bases). V lost 1 base, J lost 6 bases, and 13 bases lay in between. The V gene's germline CDR1 is SGHTA and CDR2 FQGTGA. CDR3 size: 15 residues. CDR3: CASSLNAGYGQPQHF. CDR3 nucleotide sequence: TGTGCCAGCAGCTTAAATGCAGGGTACGGTCAGCCCCAGCATTTT.

The CDR3 sequence is CASSARDRGYYGYTF. The CDR3 region has the DNA TGTGCCAGCAGTGCCAGGGACAGGGGTTACTATGGCTACACCTTC. The J gene is TRBJ1-2, the V gene TRBV2; 10 bases agree with TRBD1. Germline CDR1 is SNHLY and CDR2 is FYNNEI. The V segment lost 4 bases and the J segment 3 bases; nucleotides outside the gene matches: 5. The CDR3 spans 15 residues.

This sequence joins TRBV5-4 and TRBJ2-1; 8 positions agree with TRBD2. Trimming at V came to 2 bases and at J to 4 bases, leaving 5 bases not matched to a gene. Germline V gives CDR1 SGHNT, CDR2 YYREEE (reference sequence). This CDR3 region has 15 residues. The CDR3 DNA sequence: TGTGCCAGCAGCTTAGCGGGGGCTGCTTACAATGAGCAGTTCTTC. It specifies CASSLAGAAYNEQFF.

The V gene is TRBV29-1, the J gene TRBJ2-1; D is unresolved. In germline, CDR1 is SQVTM, CDR2 ANQGSEA. Trimming took 2 bases from V and 9 from J, leaving 14 bases between them. The CDR3 spans 13 residues. The DNA for the CDR3 is TGCAGCGTTGAACGTGGTACCGGTTCTGAGCAGTTCTTC. Its protein product is CSVERGTGSEQFF.

The chain combines TRBV7-2 with TRBJ2-3; 9 positions agree with TRBD2. The ends lost 5 bases at V and 6 bases at J; junction bases unmatched: 12. The CDR3 runs 16 residues. Per the germline V gene, CDR1 is SGHTA and CDR2 is FQGNSA. CDR3 bases: TGTGCCAGCAGCATAGACCTAGCGGGGTCATCTGATACGCAGTATTTT. Amino acid sequence: CASSIDLAGSSDTQYF.

This rearrangement joins TRBV5-5 to TRBJ1-1; maybe TRBD1 (6 bases). This CDR3 is built from 14 residues. V lost 3 bases, J lost 4 bases, and 13 bases lay in between. CDR1 and CDR2 from the germline V gene are SGHKS and YYEKEE (reference sequence). CDR3 residues: CASSWSTGITEAFF. The DNA for the CDR3 is TGTGCCAGCAGCTGGTCCACAGGGATCACTGAAGCTTTCTTT.